This TCR beta chain was captured by sequencing in a study of blood T cell repertoires in COVID-19. About the study: Whether acute or convalescent, the COVID-19 samples came from the United States, Italy and Spain. Nucleic acid was either cDNA or gDNA, and it came from T cells, B-cell-depleted T cells, or PBMCs.

Germline V gene lookup returns CDR1 SGDLS and CDR2 YYNGEE. The length of the CDR3 is 16 residues. The V and J ends lost 0 bases and 5 bases respectively, with 14 bases between them. Original handling: The assay estimated nucleated cells by amplifying reference gene primers. Using immunoSEQ multiplex PCR, the repertoire was profiled, and TCRdb retains in-frame clones only, with some absent. That table furnishes V, J and clone size, whereas the DNA furnished D and trimming. The repertoire holds approximately 160,000 clones, approximately 88% seen once, with roughly 9.2% in the top ten. The sequenced sample consisted of peripheral blood. This TCR was recovered from an elderly woman with active or convalescent COVID-19. The chain is built from TRBV9 and TRBJ2-2; TRBD2 might be the D (6 bases). The CDR3: CASSVAPIGRTGELFF. Here the CDR3 DNA reads TGTGCCAGCAGCGTAGCGCCGATAGGGAGGACCGGGGAGCTGTTTTTT.